A selection of T cell receptor beta chains follows, all from one sample in a study of shared clonotypes between healthy human individuals. TCRdb's copy holds only in-frame clones and misses some; the assay was immunoSEQ multiplex PCR. Among some 1.1 million clones listed, approximately 77% were seen once. The source material was memory CD4+ T cells from PBMCs. Receptors originate from a man between 18 and 29 years old in good health. Some clones in this sample may be carry-over from other donors' samples. Each CDR3 is given with its conserved first and last residue. A D gene is named only where the DNA matches it firmly. Clone size is shown for a subset of rows, as once, few, many or a class of expanded clone.

TRBJ2-3 . TRBV7-9 TRBD2 CASSLASGGLDTQYF
TRBJ2-7 . TRBV30 . CAWSQLQGGGEQYF
TRBJ2-5 . TRBV2 . CASSRDFSETQYF
TRBJ1-2 . TRBV19 . CASSILRGDYGYTF
TRBJ2-7 . TRBV2 TRBD2 CASTPILAGYDEQYF
TRBJ2-5 . TRBV18 . CASSPRTSPEETQYF
TRBJ2-1 . TRBV2 . CASSGQLNEQFF
TRBJ2-1 . TRBV6-4 TRBD2 CASSAPTSPLDEQFF
TRBJ2-1 . TRBV28 TRBD2 CASSLAGGVYNEQFF
TRBJ2-3 . TRBV7-3 . CASSFTGTDTQYF
TRBJ2-1 many TRBV13 . CASKTGGRTSGYNEQFF
TRBJ2-4 . TRBV5-1 . CASSLKDVGDPKNIQYF
TRBJ1-1 . TRBV7-2 . CASSLDSTGGNTEAFF
TRBJ2-1 . TRBV11-2 . CASSSSASSYNEQFF
TRBJ2-5 . TRBV7-9 . CASSSFRGGETQYF
TRBJ2-1 . TRBV28 . CASTPRGGASNEQFF